The 32 T cell receptor beta chains in this list originate from one sample, sequenced in a study of T cell repertoires in cytomegalovirus infection. For these TCRs, the target antigens are not known. TCRdb reprocessed the reads with MiXCR, giving one entry per CDR3 protein. The sample has hundreds of thousands of distinct CDR3 sequences; approximately 32% are singletons. The sequencing here drew on cultured CD8+ T cells from PBMCs, taken from culture after CMV antigen stimulation. The receptors were gathered from a human donor in good health (CMV status not recorded). Some clones in this sample may be carry-over from other donors' samples.

This sequence joins TRBV6-5 and TRBJ1-2, with a tentative D call TRBD1 (5 bases). Germline-derived CDR1 and CDR2 are MNHEY and SVGAGI. V lost 5 bases, J lost 0 bases, and 13 bases lay in between. This CDR3 comprises 15 residues. The CDR3 spells CASSRRDRANYGYTF. As DNA, the CDR3 is TGTGCCAGCAGTAGAAGGGACCGAGCTAACTATGGCTACACCTTC.

In its sample, this clonotype was seen a few times. The gene calls are TRBV7-6 and TRBJ2-7, with TRBD2 matching over 7 bases. CDR1 SGHVS and CDR2 FNYEAQ come from the germline V gene. Unmatched junction bases numbered 8, after V lost 1 base and J lost 5 bases. CDR3 length: 15 residues. CDR3: CASSLGPGAGDEQYF. As DNA, the CDR3 is TGTGCCAGCAGCTTAGGACCCGGCGCGGGGGACGAGCAGTACTTC.

This chain connects TRBV29-1 to TRBJ1-1, with a tentative D call TRBD1 (6 bases). The germline CDR1 and CDR2 sequences are SQVTM and ANQGSEA. V dropped 3 bases and J dropped 4 bases, with 9 bases sitting between them. This CDR3 is 12 amino acids long. For the CDR3, the DNA is TGCAGCGTTGATAAGGGGGGCACTGAAGCTTTCTTT. Protein product: CSVDKGGTEAFF.

The chain recombines TRBV5-4 with TRBJ1-4; D unresolved. Germline V gene sequence: CDR1 SGHNT, CDR2 YYREEE (reference sequence). The CDR3 spans 14 residues. V lost 0 bases and J 5 bases, leaving 8 bases between the germline ends. CDR3 loop: CASSLDPDNEKLFF. The CDR3 DNA reads TGTGCCAGCAGCTTGGACCCAGACAATGAAAAACTGTTTTTT.

This chain links TRBV15 with TRBJ2-2, with D tentatively TRBD1 or TRBD2 (6 bases each). Per germline, CDR1 LNHNV and CDR2 YYDKDF (reference sequence). V lost 5 bases to trimming and J lost 6 bases, with 13 bases between them. The CDR3 totals 14 residues. CDR3 sequence reads: CATSGVGGPGELFF. As DNA, the CDR3 is TGTGCCACCAGCGGGGTGGGGGGCCCCGGGGAGCTGTTTTTT.

This clonotype was detected many times. V gene TRBV9 combines with J gene TRBJ1-2; the D gene is possibly TRBD1 (5 bases). This CDR3 comprises 19 residues. Trimming shortened V by 4 bases and J by 8 bases, and 33 bases separated the two germline ends. Germline-derived CDR1 and CDR2 are SGDLS and YYNGEE. The CDR3 DNA is TGTGCCAGCAGCCACAAGAGTCCTGGACAAGAGACCTCTTATCGGGGCTACACCTTC. Its protein product is CASSHKSPGQETSYRGYTF.

The J gene is TRBJ1-4, the V gene TRBV28; D might be TRBD1 (6 bases). Trimming pared 5 bases from V and 4 bases from J, leaving 14 bases between. Germline values: CDR1 MDHEN, CDR2 SYDVKM. The CDR3 extends over 15 amino acids. In DNA form, the CDR3 reads TGTGCCAGCAGTCTCAACAGGGATGTTAATGAAAAACTGTTTTTT. Amino acids: CASSLNRDVNEKLFF. The complete variable domain, with remaining parts taken from reference TRBV28 and TRBJ1-4, reads DVKVTQSSRYLVKRTGEKVFLECVQDMDHENMFWYRQDPGLGLRLIYFSYDVKMKEKGDIPEGYSVSREKKERFSLILESASTNQTSMYLCASSLNRDVNEKLFFGSGTQLSVL.

This clonotype was seen many times. This chain connects TRBV6-5 to TRBJ2-3; maybe TRBD2 (7 bases). Trimming pared 0 bases from V and 2 bases from J, leaving 12 bases between. This CDR3 is 16 amino acids long. Germline V gene data show CDR1 as MNHEY and CDR2 as SVGAGI. The CDR3 DNA reads TGTGCCAGCAGTTACTCTGCCGGGGGGCTCACAGATACGCAGTATTTT. Encoded protein: CASSYSAGGLTDTQYF.

This clonotype was detected a few times. This chain connects TRBV10-3 to TRBJ2-3, with a weak D call TRBD1 (6 bases). Per the germline V gene, CDR1 is ENHRY and CDR2 is SYGVKD. The CDR3 contains 12 residues. Trimming stripped 3 bases from V and 5 bases from J, with 6 bases between. The CDR3 spells CAISDRGDTQYF. CDR3 DNA: TGTGCCATCAGTGACAGGGGAGATACGCAGTATTTT.

This clonotype came up a few times. This sequence joins TRBV28 and TRBJ2-5, with a possible D match to TRBD2 (5 bases). Trimming shortened V by 4 bases and J by 3 bases, and 21 bases separated the two germline ends. Germline-derived CDR1 and CDR2 are MDHEN and SYDVKM. The CDR3 runs 17 residues. CDR3: CASSSRRWLHSEETQYF. DNA of the CDR3: TGTGCCAGCAGTTCCCGGAGGTGGTTACATAGTGAAGAGACCCAGTACTTC.

The gene calls are TRBV10-3 and TRBJ2-2, with 8 bases that match TRBD2. The CDR3 is 17 amino acids. Germline CDR1 ENHRY, CDR2 SYGVKD. Unmatched junction bases numbered 14, after V lost 6 bases and J lost 5 bases. The CDR3 coding sequence is TGTGCCATCAGGAAGGATACCGGGACTAGAGGGACCGGGGAGCTGTTTTTT. Amino acid sequence: CAIRKDTGTRGTGELFF.

This clonotype has only a few counts. The V call is TRBV6-5, the J call TRBJ1-2; TRBD1 is a possible D gene (6 bases). In germline, CDR1 is MNHEY, CDR2 SVGAGI. Trimming stripped 1 base from V and 0 bases from J, with 15 bases between. The CDR3 is made up of 17 amino acids. The CDR3 reads CASSYLIRGQANYGYTF. The CDR3 DNA is TGTGCCAGCAGTTACTTAATTCGGGGACAAGCTAACTATGGCTACACCTTC.

CDR3 DNA sequence: TGTGCCAGCAGTTACCGACAGGGGCGGATCGGGGAGCTGTTTTTT. This encodes CASSYRQGRIGELFF. The chain uses TRBV6-5 and TRBJ2-2; TRBD1 aligns across 8 bases. The trim removed 2 bases at V and 7 bases at J, leaving 6 bases unmatched. The CDR3 length is 15 residues. Germline V gives CDR1 MNHEY, CDR2 SVGAGI.

This chain connects TRBV7-4 to TRBJ1-2; 10 nucleotides agree with TRBD1. CDR1 and CDR2 from the germline V gene are SGHVT and SQSDAQ. The CDR3 is 13 amino acids. V was clipped by 4 bases and J by 7 bases; unmatched bases: 3. In DNA, the CDR3 is TGTGCCAGCAGCTCGGGACAGGGGTTTGGCTACACCTTC. Translation: CASSSGQGFGYTF. The variable domain in full, completed from reference TRBV7-4 and TRBJ1-2, reads GAGVSQSPRYKVAKRGRDVALRCDSISGHVTLYWYRQTLGQGSEVLTYSQSDAQRDKSGRPSGRFSAERPERSVSTLKIQRTEQGDSAVYLCASSSGQGFGYTFGSGTRLTVV.

This clonotype has only a few counts. V gene TRBV4-2 combines with J gene TRBJ1-1; D not certain. This CDR3 comprises 15 residues. The germline gives CDR1 LGHNA, CDR2 YNFKEQ. V was pared by 4 bases and J by 3 bases, with 15 bases between. The CDR3 here is CASSRTSGSDTEAFF. As DNA, the CDR3 is TGTGCCAGCAGCCGAACCTCCGGTTCGGACACTGAAGCTTTCTTT.

This clonotype has a count of ten or more. This rearrangement joins TRBV12-3 or TRBV12-4 to TRBJ2-1; no definite D call. The CDR3 is 14 residues long. The V end lost 2 bases, the J end lost 8 bases, and 13 bases lay between the germline ends. This CDR3 is CASSLKGGWDEQFF. Here the CDR3 DNA reads TGTGCCAGCAGTTTAAAGGGTGGGTGGGATGAGCAGTTCTTC.

The chain joins TRBV12-3 or TRBV12-4 to TRBJ2-2, with 12 nucleotides matching TRBD1. V trimming: 6 bases; J trimming: 4 bases; junction bases outside the gene matches: 24. The CDR3 runs 22 residues. CDR3 residues: CASSPRTPRDRGRLSFTGELFF. In DNA, the CDR3 is TGTGCCAGCAGCCCTCGGACGCCACGGGACAGGGGGCGCCTGAGTTTCACCGGGGAGCTGTTTTTT.

This clonotype was detected only a few times. The chain carries TRBV7-2 and TRBJ2-5; weak D call: TRBD1 (6 bases). V gave up 6 bases and J gave up 0 bases, with 14 bases separating them. Germline V gene sequence: CDR1 SGHTA, CDR2 FQGNSA. The length of the CDR3 is 15 residues. The CDR3 reads CASSHIDRNQETQYF. Here the CDR3 DNA reads TGTGCCAGCAGTCATATCGACAGGAACCAAGAGACCCAGTACTTC.

This rearrangement joins TRBV5-6 to TRBJ2-2; D might be TRBD1 or TRBD2, each matching 5 bases. Germline CDR1 SGHDT, CDR2 YYEEEE. This CDR3 region has 16 residues. Between the trimmed V and J ends, which lost 2 bases and 0 bases, there was a span of 11 bases. CDR3 DNA sequence: TGTGCCAGCAGCTTAGCCTGGGACGCGAACACCGGGGAGCTGTTTTTT. Residues: CASSLAWDANTGELFF.

The sample holds a few counts of this clonotype. V is TRBV7-9 and J is TRBJ2-1; D ambiguous. The CDR3 consists of 14 residues. The ends were cut back, 2 bases at V and 5 bases at J, with 10 bases in the middle. Germline-derived CDR1 and CDR2 are SEHNR and FQNEAQ (reference sequence). CDR3 sequence reads: CASSLLDVDNEQFF. In nucleotides, the CDR3 is TGTGCCAGCAGCTTACTTGACGTAGACAATGAGCAGTTCTTC.

The sample holds many counts of this clonotype. One end of the junction is discordant with germline, which a read error may explain. This CDR3 is CASSQGGELFF. In DNA form, the CDR3 reads TGTGCCAGCAGCCAAGGCGGGGAGCTGTTTTTT. The chain couples TRBV4-1 to TRBJ2-2; D ambiguous. CDR1 and CDR2 (germline): MGHRA, YSYEKL. The CDR3 spans 11 residues.

This rearrangement joins TRBV4-1 to TRBJ2-3; no reliable D call. In germline, CDR1 is MGHRA, CDR2 YSYEKL. V was pared by 0 bases and J by 6 bases, with 10 bases between. CDR3 length equals 14 residues. The CDR3 DNA follows: TGCGCCAGCAGCCAAGAGAAGAGGATTGATACGCAGTATTTT. It yields the protein CASSQEKRIDTQYF.

The rearrangement uses TRBV6-6 and TRBJ1-5; a weak D match, TRBD1 (5 bases). Looked up from germline, CDR1 is MNHNY and CDR2 is SVGAGI (reference sequence). The CDR3 sequence is 15 residues long. Trimming removed 6 bases from V and 7 bases from J, with 19 bases in between. Written as DNA, the CDR3 is TGTGCCAGCAGCCAGAGTTCGTGGGGCGAGCAGCCCCAGCATTTT. This codes for CASSQSSWGEQPQHF.

This clonotype appeared once. V gene TRBV4-1 combines with J gene TRBJ2-2; D is ambiguous. The CDR3 extends over 15 amino acids. Trimming shortened V by 0 bases and J by 6 bases, and 11 bases separated the two germline ends. Germline CDR1 and CDR2: MGHRA and YSYEKL. CDR3: CASSQDPVGPGELFF. Written as DNA, the CDR3 is TGCGCCAGCAGCCAAGATCCGGTAGGGCCCGGGGAGCTGTTTTTT.

As for this clonotype: The junction departs from germline at one end; a sequencing error may be responsible. The chain links TRBV12-3 or TRBV12-4 to TRBJ1-2; a possible D gene is TRBD1 (6 bases). The CDR3 is 14 residues long. The DNA for the CDR3 is TGTGCCAGGAGTTTAGCGCCTACAGGGAATGGCTACACCTTC. Protein sequence: CARSLAPTGNGYTF.

This chain joins TRBV5-8 and TRBJ2-2; 9 bases are shared with TRBD1. The J segment lost 4 bases and the V segment lost 6 bases, leaving 13 bases of the junction unmatched. Germline V lookup: CDR1 SGHTS, CDR2 YDEGEE. The CDR3 runs to 17 residues. CDR3 region: CASTVEQGAWSTGELFF. In DNA, the CDR3 is TGTGCCAGCACCGTGGAACAGGGGGCTTGGAGCACCGGGGAGCTGTTTTTT.

The V call is TRBV6-1, the J call TRBJ2-1; the D gene is possibly TRBD1 (6 bases). The CDR3 extends over 14 amino acids. From germline, CDR1 is MNHNS and CDR2 SASEGT. Deletions cut 6 bases from V and 5 bases from J, with 14 bases between. The CDR3 nucleotides are TGTGCCAGCAGGAGCAGGGGCGCGAACAATGAGCAGTTCTTC. This encodes CASRSRGANNEQFF.

This clonotype occurred a few times. The chain carries TRBV5-5 and TRBJ2-1, with 9 bases fitting TRBD2. Germline CDR1 SGHKS, CDR2 YYEKEE (reference sequence). With 3 bases clipped from V and 2 bases from J, the junction kept 9 bases outside the gene matches. The CDR3 has 17 amino acids. This CDR3 is CASSSSSGALTYNEQFF. CDR3 bases: TGTGCCAGCAGCTCCTCTAGCGGGGCCCTTACCTACAATGAGCAGTTCTTC.

This clonotype has more than one count but fewer than ten. This sequence joins TRBV19 and TRBJ2-5, with TRBD2 matching over 10 bases. Germline CDR1 LNHDA, CDR2 SQIVND (reference sequence). J was trimmed by 4 bases and V by 2 bases; bases with no gene match: 1. The CDR3 covers 14 residues. The DNA of the CDR3 is TGTGCCAGTAGTATACTAGCGGGGGCAGAGACCCAGTACTTC. As protein: CASSILAGAETQYF.

The chain recombines TRBV27 with TRBJ1-5; possible D gene TRBD1, 5 bases. V lost 5 bases and J lost 5, with 19 bases in between. Germline loops: CDR1 MNHEY, CDR2 SMNVEV (reference sequence). CDR3 length: 16 amino acids. CDR3: CASSPLQVQVDQPQHF. The CDR3 DNA follows: TGTGCCAGCAGTCCACTACAGGTTCAGGTCGATCAGCCCCAGCATTTT.

In the case of this clonotype: A clone one base away is much larger, so this may be a read error. The rearrangement uses TRBV7-6 and TRBJ1-1, with D possibly TRBD1 on 5 matching bases. Germline V lookup: CDR1 SGHVS, CDR2 FNYEAQ. This CDR3 comprises 15 residues. Trimming cost V 3 bases and J 5 bases, with 16 bases left between them. The CDR3 sequence is CASSFGEGTLTEAFF. CDR3 in DNA: TGTGCCAGCAGCTTTGGGGAGGGGACGCTTACTGAAGCTTTCTTT.

Many counts were recorded for this clonotype. The chain has TRBV7-6 and TRBJ2-3; D is uncertain. V was pared by 5 bases and J by 6 bases, with 15 bases between. The V gene's germline CDR1 is SGHVS and CDR2 FNYEAQ. The CDR3 spans 14 residues. The CDR3 DNA is TGTGCCAGCAGCCCGTTATCGGCCGCGGATACGCAGTATTTT. Translation: CASSPLSAADTQYF. Looking up the rest from reference TRBV7-6 and TRBJ2-3 gives the full variable domain: GAGVSQSPRYKVTKRGQDVALRCDPISGHVSLYWYRQALGQGPEFLTYFNYEAQQDKSGLPNDRFSAERPEGSISTLTIQRTEQRDSAMYRCASSPLSAADTQYFGPGTRLTVL.